Below are 25 T cell receptor beta chains sequenced from a single sample in a study of T cell repertoires in cytomegalovirus infection. TCRdb re-analysed the reads in MiXCR, keeping a single row per CDR3 protein. Of fewer than 900,000 distinct CDR3 sequences listed, almost 30% were seen once; the top ten hold approximately 14%. These receptors are not linked to any known antigen. The sequencing used cultured CD8+ T cells from PBMCs, collected from culture after CMV antigen stimulation. Receptors originate from a human donor in good health (CMV status not recorded). Some clones in this sample may be carry-over from other donors' samples.

This chain links TRBV2 with TRBJ1-1; D gene uncertain. The V gene's germline CDR1 is SNHLY and CDR2 FYNNEI. The germline V and J ends were trimmed by 8 bases and 2 bases, with 6 bases remaining between them. The CDR3 consists of 11 residues. The DNA of the CDR3 is TGTGCCAGCGGAAAAAACACTGAAGCTTTCTTT. Translated, it gives CASGKNTEAFF.

The rearrangement joins TRBV7-2 to TRBJ2-3; D is perhaps TRBD1 or TRBD2 (6 bases each). The germline V and J ends were trimmed by 5 bases and 4 bases, with 19 bases remaining between them. The germline V gene encodes CDR1 SGHTA and CDR2 FQGNSA. This CDR3 spans 16 amino acids. Here the CDR3 reads CASSPLLGGPPDTQYF. The CDR3 nucleotides read TGTGCCAGCAGCCCCCTCCTGGGGGGCCCCCCAGATACGCAGTATTTT.

This clonotype was counted ten times or more. The chain carries TRBV9 and TRBJ2-6; either TRBD1 or TRBD2 may fit D (5 bases each). Germline V gene sequence: CDR1 SGDLS, CDR2 YYNGEE. V shed 0 bases and J shed 0 bases, with 10 bases lying between them. The CDR3 is 17 amino acids. The CDR3 sequence: CASSVGGVHSGANVLTF. DNA of the CDR3: TGTGCCAGCAGCGTAGGAGGGGTCCACTCTGGGGCCAACGTCCTGACTTTC.

J is TRBJ2-1 and V is TRBV6-5; TRBD2 might be the D (5 bases). There are 13 residues in the CDR3. The V and J ends lost 0 bases and 10 bases respectively, with 10 bases between them. CDR1 is MNHEY and CDR2 is SVGAGI in the germline V gene. The CDR3 sequence is CASSYSNGVEQFF. DNA of the CDR3: TGTGCCAGCAGTTACTCGAACGGGGTCGAGCAGTTCTTC.

The genes are TRBV28 and TRBJ2-7, with 7 bases lining up with TRBD2. The ends lost 9 bases at V and 3 bases at J; junction bases unmatched: 11. There are 14 residues in the CDR3. The germline gives CDR1 MDHEN, CDR2 SYDVKM. For the CDR3, the DNA is TGTGCCAGTACCGGGACTACCTCTAACTACGAGCAGTACGTC. Its protein is CASTGTTSNYEQYV.

The chain joins TRBV29-1 to TRBJ1-2, with 7 nucleotides matching TRBD1. V lost 3 bases and J lost 3; bases outside the gene matches: 10. CDR1 and CDR2 from the germline V gene are SQVTM and ANQGSEA. This CDR3 comprises 15 residues. CDR3 coding DNA: TGCAGCGTTGAGTCTCCAGGGGGAAGGCACTATGGCTACACCTTC. Residues: CSVESPGGRHYGYTF.

There are a few counts of this clonotype. The chain employs TRBV9 and TRBJ1-1; 7 bases are shared with TRBD1. Germline trimming cut 3 bases from V and 5 bases from J; bases unmatched to any gene: 10. The CDR3 length is 15 residues. Germline assignment: CDR1 SGDLS and CDR2 YYNGEE. CDR3 in amino acids: CASSGGDSLRTEAFF. As DNA, the CDR3 is TGTGCCAGCAGCGGCGGGGACAGTCTAAGAACTGAAGCTTTCTTT.

The chain combines TRBV6-2 or TRBV6-3 with TRBJ1-1; D is unresolved. V lost 3 bases and J 6 bases, leaving 8 bases between the germline ends. Germline V gene data show CDR1 as MNHEY and CDR2 as SVGEGT. CDR3 length equals 12 residues. CDR3 protein: CASSYPSPEAFF. The CDR3 bases are TGTGCCAGCAGTTATCCTTCTCCTGAAGCTTTCTTT.

This chain connects TRBV19 to TRBJ2-2; perhaps TRBD1 as D (5 bases). V was shortened by 4 bases and J by 2 bases, with 8 bases between the two germline ends. There are 14 residues in the CDR3. CDR1 and CDR2 from the germline V gene are LNHDA and SQIVND (reference sequence). The CDR3 loop reads CASSKGLNTGELFF. The CDR3 bases are TGTGCCAGTAGTAAGGGGCTAAACACCGGGGAGCTGTTTTTT.

This chain connects TRBV6-5 to TRBJ1-2; TRBD1 matches at 7 bases. The CDR3 runs to 15 residues. Germline-derived CDR1 and CDR2 are MNHEY and SVGAGI. Losses at the gene ends were 2 bases for V and 8 bases for J; bases not matched to a gene: 11. The CDR3 sequence is CASSYTLTGRGGYTF. CDR3 coding DNA: TGTGCCAGCAGTTACACCCTGACAGGGAGAGGAGGCTACACCTTC.

The table lists this clonotype with a few counts. The rearrangement links TRBV20-1 to TRBJ2-3; D not certain. V was pared by 0 bases and J by 1 base, with 11 bases between. Per the germline V gene, CDR1 is DFQATT and CDR2 is SNEGSKA (reference sequence). This CDR3 is built from 15 residues. The CDR3 protein is CSARDFQSRTDTQYF. CDR3 DNA sequence: TGCAGTGCTAGAGATTTCCAGAGTCGCACAGATACGCAGTATTTT.

The chain has TRBV5-1 and TRBJ2-1, with D unresolved. Between the trimmed V and J ends, which lost 4 bases and 4 bases, there was a span of 18 bases. CDR1 and CDR2 from the germline V gene are SGHRS and YFSETQ. This CDR3 is 16 amino acids long. This CDR3 is CASSLEPHDTYNEQFF. As DNA, the CDR3 is TGCGCCAGCAGCCTTGAACCTCACGACACATACAATGAGCAGTTCTTC. The variable domain in full, with the rest retrieved from reference TRBV5-1 and TRBJ2-1, is KAGVTQTPRYLIKTRGQQVTLSCSPISGHRSVSWYQQTPGQGLQFLFEYFSETQRNKGNFPGRFSGRQFSNSRSEMNVSTLELGDSALYLCASSLEPHDTYNEQFFGPGTRLTVL.

This clonotype was counted between two and nine times. This sequence joins TRBV28 and TRBJ2-7, with 7 nucleotides matching TRBD1. V lost 4 bases and J lost 1; bases outside the gene matches: 7. CDR1 MDHEN and CDR2 SYDVKM come from the germline V gene. This CDR3 has 15 amino acids. CDR3 nucleotides: TGTGCCAGCAGTTCCCCTTGGACAGGTTCCTACGAGCAGTACGTC. Its translation is CASSSPWTGSYEQYV.

A few counts support this clonotype. V and J are TRBV7-6 and TRBJ2-2; unclear D gene. The CDR3 loop spans 11 amino acids. Looked up from germline, CDR1 is SGHVS and CDR2 is FNYEAQ. Trimming stripped 11 bases from V and 6 bases from J, with 10 bases between. CDR3 nucleotides: TGTGCCGATGGACCGGCCGGGGAGCTGTTTTTT. The encoded protein is CADGPAGELFF. Filled out from reference TRBV7-6 and TRBJ2-2, the complete variable domain reads GAGVSQSPRYKVTKRGQDVALRCDPISGHVSLYWYRQALGQGPEFLTYFNYEAQQDKSGLPNDRFSAERPEGSISTLTIQRTEQRDSAMYRCADGPAGELFFGEGSRLTVL.

V is TRBV7-9 and J is TRBJ1-5; D unresolved. CDR1 is SEHNR and CDR2 is FQNEAQ in the germline V gene (reference sequence). This CDR3 has 17 residues. Between the trimmed V and J ends, which lost 5 bases and 5 bases, there was a span of 22 bases. The CDR3 DNA is TGTGCCAGCAGCAGTTCGGAGATTGGGCCTGGATATCAGCCCCAGCATTTT. This gives the protein CASSSSEIGPGYQPQHF.

This clonotype was seen at least ten times. This chain links TRBV6-5 with TRBJ2-2; 8 bases are shared with TRBD1. J gave up 6 bases and V 0 bases, and 3 bases lay outside the gene matches. Germline loops: CDR1 MNHEY, CDR2 SVGAGI. The CDR3 has 15 residues. For the CDR3, the DNA is TGTGCCAGCAGTTACTCGACAGGGGAGGCCGGGGAGCTGTTTTTT. This sequence encodes CASSYSTGEAGELFF.

The chain joins TRBV6-5 to TRBJ1-6; tentative D call: TRBD1 (6 bases). The CDR3 is 16 amino acids. Germline values: CDR1 MNHEY, CDR2 SVGAGI. V lost 6 bases and J 4 bases, leaving 16 bases between the germline ends. CDR3 in amino acids: CASSLGLRGYNSPLHF. The CDR3 DNA reads as TGTGCCAGCAGCCTGGGCCTAAGGGGGTATAATTCACCCCTCCACTTT.

V usage is TRBV6-1 and J usage is TRBJ2-3, with D tentatively TRBD1 (6 bases). Trimming removed 2 bases from V and 1 base from J, with 10 bases in between. This CDR3 is 15 amino acids long. CDR1 and CDR2 from the germline V gene are MNHNS and SASEGT. The CDR3 DNA follows: TGTGCCAGCAGTGAATATGACAGGCGCACAGATACGCAGTATTTT. It yields the protein CASSEYDRRTDTQYF.

The chain recombines TRBV7-9 with TRBJ1-4; D is unresolved. This CDR3 comprises 15 residues. The germline V and J ends were trimmed by 1 base and 3 bases, with 9 bases remaining between them. Per germline, CDR1 SEHNR and CDR2 FQNEAQ (reference sequence). This CDR3 reads CASSLVPSSNEKLFF. CDR3 nucleotides: TGTGCCAGCAGCTTAGTTCCCAGTTCTAATGAAAAACTGTTTTTT.

This chain uses TRBV12-3 or TRBV12-4 with TRBJ1-2; TRBD1 is a possible D gene (5 bases). The V gene lost 6 bases and the J gene lost 8 bases, with 19 bases spanning the gap. The CDR3 is 14 residues long. The CDR3 is CASSKDSGREGYTF. DNA of the CDR3: TGTGCCAGCAGCAAAGATTCAGGGAGGGAAGGCTACACCTTC.

This clonotype was detected a few times. V and J are TRBV12-3 or TRBV12-4 and TRBJ2-1, with TRBD2 matching 10 bases. The CDR3 is made up of 14 amino acids. Trimming at V came to 4 bases and at J to 7 bases, leaving 4 bases not matched to a gene. CDR3 sequence (DNA): TGTGCCAGCAGTTCTAGCGGGGGAGGTAATGAGCAGTTCTTC. Residues: CASSSSGGGNEQFF.

V is TRBV7-3 and J is TRBJ1-5, with a weak D call TRBD1 (5 bases). Per germline, CDR1 SGHTA and CDR2 FQGTGA. The CDR3 totals 18 residues. V gave up 0 bases and J gave up 6 bases, with 21 bases separating them. CDR3: CASSLTPRGPGGGQPQHF. In nucleotides, the CDR3 is TGTGCCAGCAGCTTAACTCCCCGAGGCCCGGGCGGGGGTCAGCCCCAGCATTTT.

The chain links TRBV6-5 to TRBJ2-1; 13 bases are a match to TRBD2. J lost 4 bases, V lost 2 bases, and 2 bases had no gene match. The CDR3 is 16 residues long. The germline CDR1 and CDR2 sequences are MNHEY and SVGAGI. CDR3 loop: CASSYGTSGEYNEQFF. The CDR3 coding sequence is TGTGCCAGCAGTTACGGGACTAGCGGGGAATACAATGAGCAGTTCTTC.

This clonotype was counted many times. The chain is built from TRBV7-6 and TRBJ2-5; D is uncertain. Germline V CDR1 and CDR2: SGHVS, FNYEAQ. Between the trimmed V and J ends, which lost 2 bases and 2 bases, there was a span of 9 bases. The CDR3 consists of 14 residues. In DNA form, the CDR3 reads TGTGCCAGCAGCTTAATGGGGTCGCAAGAGACCCAGTACTTC. This encodes CASSLMGSQETQYF.

CDR3 nucleotides: TGTGCCAGCAGCCCTAGACAGGGGGTCACCTACAATGAGCAGTTCTTC. Its protein is CASSPRQGVTYNEQFF. This chain uses TRBV5-4 with TRBJ2-1, with 9 bases lining up with TRBD1. Trimming removed 4 bases from V and 2 bases from J; junction bases left unmatched: 7. The CDR3 extends over 16 amino acids. Per the germline V gene, CDR1 is SGHNT and CDR2 is YYREEE (reference sequence). The full variable domain, completed using reference TRBV5-4 and TRBJ2-1, is ETGVTQSPTHLIKTRGQQVTLRCSSQSGHNTVSWYQQALGQGPQFIFQYYREEENGRGNFPPRFSGLQFPNYSSELNVNALELDDSALYLCASSPRQGVTYNEQFFGPGTRLTVL.